This TCR beta chain was obtained from a study of T cells in Graves' hyperthyroidism and ophthalmopathy. V lost 0 bases to trimming and J lost 5 bases, with 12 bases between them. CDR3 length equals 15 residues. From germline, CDR1 is SGHVS and CDR2 FQNEAQ. What was amplified from RNA transcripts were TCR beta CDR3 regions. RT-PCR in the first round (using the HTBI primer set) targeted the TCR CDR3. TCRdb passed the multiplex PCR reads through MiXCR, listing each CDR3 protein once. The data show 270,000 or so distinct CDR3 sequences, 25% seen once. Specimen: blood. This receptor was taken from a man in his forties with Graves' hyperthyroidism that later progressed to Graves' ophthalmopathy. This chain joins TRBV7-8 and TRBJ2-3; tentatively, D is TRBD1 (6 bases). CDR3 sequence reads: CASSLAGQGLDTQYF. The CDR3 DNA is TGTGCCAGCAGCTTAGCTGGTCAGGGGTTAGATACGCAGTATTTT. The full variable domain, its missing parts supplied by reference TRBV7-8 and TRBJ2-3, is GAGVSQSPRYKVAKRGQDVALRCDPISGHVSLFWYQQALGQGPEFLTYFQNEAQLDKSGLPSDRFFAERPEGSVSTLKIQRTQQEDSAVYLCASSLAGQGLDTQYFGPGTRLTVL.